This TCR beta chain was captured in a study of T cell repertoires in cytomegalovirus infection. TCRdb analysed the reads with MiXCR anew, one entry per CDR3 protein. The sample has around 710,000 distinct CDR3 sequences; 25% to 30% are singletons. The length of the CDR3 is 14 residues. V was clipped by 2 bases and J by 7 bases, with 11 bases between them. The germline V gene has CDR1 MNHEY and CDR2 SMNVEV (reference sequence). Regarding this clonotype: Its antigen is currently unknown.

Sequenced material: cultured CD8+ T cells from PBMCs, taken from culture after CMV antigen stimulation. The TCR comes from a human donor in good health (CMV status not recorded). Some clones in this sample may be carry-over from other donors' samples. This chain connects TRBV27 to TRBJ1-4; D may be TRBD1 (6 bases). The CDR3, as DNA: TGTGCCAGCAGTTTAGGGGGCCAGGTTGAAAAACTGTTTTTT. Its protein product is CASSLGGQVEKLFF.